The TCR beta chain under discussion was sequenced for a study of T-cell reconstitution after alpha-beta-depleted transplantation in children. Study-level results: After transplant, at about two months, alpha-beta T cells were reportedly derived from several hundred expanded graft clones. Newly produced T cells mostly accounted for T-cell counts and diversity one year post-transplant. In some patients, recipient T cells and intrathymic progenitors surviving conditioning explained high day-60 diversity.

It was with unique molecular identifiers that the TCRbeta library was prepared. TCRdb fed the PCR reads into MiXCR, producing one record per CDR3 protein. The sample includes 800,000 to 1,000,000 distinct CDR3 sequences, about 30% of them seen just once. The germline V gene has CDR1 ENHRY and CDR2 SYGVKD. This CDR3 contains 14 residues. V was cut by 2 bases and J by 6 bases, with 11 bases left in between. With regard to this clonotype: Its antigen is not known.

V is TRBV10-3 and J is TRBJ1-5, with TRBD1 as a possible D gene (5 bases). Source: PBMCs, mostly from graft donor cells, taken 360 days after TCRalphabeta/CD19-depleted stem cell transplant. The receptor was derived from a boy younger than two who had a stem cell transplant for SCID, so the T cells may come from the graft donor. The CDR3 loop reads CAISERGETQPQHF. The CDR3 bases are TGTGCCATCAGTGAGAGAGGGGAAACTCAGCCCCAGCATTTT.